This TCR beta chain was recorded in a study of blood T cell repertoires in COVID-19. The table came from immunoSEQ multiplex PCR; TCRdb's copy has only in-frame clones and leaves some out. The sample carries around 200,000 clones, 84% recorded once. CDR3 size: 14 residues. Germline V lookup: CDR1 GTSNPN, CDR2 SVGIG (reference sequence). With 8 bases removed from V and 3 bases from J, the gap between germline ends came to 19 bases. This clone is a singleton in its sample. The clonotype comes from a human donor in a cohort sampled during active COVID-19. The gene calls are TRBV30 and TRBJ1-1; TRBD1 is a possible D gene (6 bases). The sample consisted of peripheral blood. In DNA, the CDR3 is TGTGCCCGAAAAGGGGGGGCTGTTGACACTGAAGCTTTCTTT. This sequence encodes CARKGGAVDTEAFF.